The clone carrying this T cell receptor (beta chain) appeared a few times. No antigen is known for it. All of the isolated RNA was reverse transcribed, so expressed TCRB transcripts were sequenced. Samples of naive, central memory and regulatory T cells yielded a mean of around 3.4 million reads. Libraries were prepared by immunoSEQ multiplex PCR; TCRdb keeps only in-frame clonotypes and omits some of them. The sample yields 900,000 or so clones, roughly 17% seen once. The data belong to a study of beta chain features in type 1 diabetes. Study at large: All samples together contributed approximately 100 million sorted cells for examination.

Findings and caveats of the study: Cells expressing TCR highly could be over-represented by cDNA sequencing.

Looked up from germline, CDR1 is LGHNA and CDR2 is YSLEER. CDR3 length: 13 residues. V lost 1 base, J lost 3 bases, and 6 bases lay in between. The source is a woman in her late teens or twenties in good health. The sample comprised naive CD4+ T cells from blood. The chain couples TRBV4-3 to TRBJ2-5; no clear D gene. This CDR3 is CASSQVAKETQYF. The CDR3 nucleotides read TGCGCCAGCAGCCAAGTGGCCAAAGAGACCCAGTACTTC.